This TCR beta chain was identified during a study of cytomegalovirus exposure and HLA in healthy donors. Overall study results and limits: A cluster of highly shared sequence variants was likely a sequencing artifact. Reportedly, diagnosis of cytomegalovirus status by the classifier showed high specificity and sensitivity. Earlier analysis looked at TCR beta V segments, and most were productive about 90% or about 30% of the time.

Primers included in the PCR were 60 Vbeta and 13 Jbeta primers. Sequencing used immunoSEQ multiplex PCR; TCRdb keeps in-frame clones, though not all of them. The table lists roughly 75,000 clones. A remark on this clone: Its antigen remains unidentified.

Deletions cut 3 bases from V and 1 base from J, with 9 bases between. The CDR3 loop spans 14 amino acids. Germline V gene data show CDR1 as SNHLY and CDR2 as FYNNEI. The chain employs TRBV2 and TRBJ2-5; D not certain. The TCR sequence derives from a man aged 35 to 55 in good health and CMV-seronegative. Sequencing used PBMCs. The chain's CDR3 is CASSDHSIQETQYF. The DNA for the CDR3 is TGTGCCAGCAGTGACCACAGCATCCAAGAGACCCAGTACTTC.